This T cell receptor (beta chain) is from a study of T cells in Graves' hyperthyroidism and ophthalmopathy. RNA transcripts yielded amplified TCR beta CDR3 regions. During a first-round RT-PCR of the TCR CDR3, the HTBI primer set was used. TCRdb fed the multiplex PCR reads into MiXCR, producing one record per CDR3 protein. The table records hundreds of thousands of distinct CDR3 sequences, 38% of them present only once. The authors deemed Graves' hyperthyroidism stable absent ophthalmopathy progression within 18 months. Hyperthyroidism in the patients, aged 18 to 65, was newly diagnosed and under 2 months in duration. Trimming stripped 1 base from V and 1 base from J, with 10 bases between. Germline-derived CDR1 and CDR2 are MGHRA and YSYEKL. The CDR3 is 15 residues long. In regard to this clonotype: No antigen is known for it.

Study results and caveats: The majority of expanded thyroid clonotypes above 0.001 also appeared in blood.

The sample comprised blood. The gene calls are TRBV4-1 and TRBJ1-2; D perhaps matches TRBD1 (6 bases). The TCR sequence derives from a man in his late teens or twenties with Graves' hyperthyroidism. This CDR3 is CASSQVGGDNYGYTF. DNA of the CDR3: TGCGCCAGCAGCCAAGTTGGGGGCGATAACTATGGCTACACCTTC.